This T cell receptor (beta chain) came from a study of blood T cells in healthy people across ages. With 5 bases removed from V and 3 bases from J, the gap between germline ends came to 13 bases. From germline, CDR1 is MNHEY and CDR2 SVGAGI. The CDR3 totals 14 residues. This clonotype was counted only a few times. Using a J-beta primer mix together with a sample-barcoded 5' primer, a second PCR was run for about 6 to 11 cycles. Tagging of each cDNA molecule was performed by a template-switch adaptor with 12 random nucleotides. TCRdb re-called the 5' RACE reads with MiXCR, one entry per CDR3 protein. The sample contains approximately 780,000 distinct CDR3 sequences, about a quarter of which appear only once. The sample also formed part of further work on T cells of mothers and their children. According to that study: Related mother-child pairs showed slightly higher but non-significant overlap than unrelated pairs.

The V and J genes are TRBV6-5 and TRBJ1-1, with D possibly being TRBD1 (6 bases). Sequencing input: blood. The sequence was obtained from a boy under 18 in good health. The CDR3 is CASSDLGGHTEAFF. CDR3 DNA sequence: TGTGCCAGCAGTGATTTAGGGGGGCACACTGAAGCTTTCTTT.